Following are 32 T cell receptor beta chains from one sample sequenced in a study of blood T cells in healthy people across ages. PCR was performed a second time for about 6 to 12 cycles using a sample-barcoded 5' primer and a J-beta primer mix. TCRdb independently ran MiXCR on the 5' RACE reads; one entry per CDR3 protein. Of about 760,000 distinct CDR3 sequences listed, roughly three fifths are singletons. The sequenced sample was blood. These receptors all come from a man in his forties or fifties in good health.

The chain uses TRBV3-1 and TRBJ2-7; D is undetermined. The CDR3 contains 16 residues. V lost 4 bases to trimming and J lost 3 bases, with 19 bases between them. Per the germline V gene, CDR1 is LGHDT and CDR2 is YNNKEL (reference sequence). This CDR3 is CASSRISWPPNYEQYF. The CDR3 nucleotides are TGTGCCAGCAGCCGGATATCGTGGCCTCCTAACTACGAGCAGTACTTC.

This clonotype came up a few times. The chain is built from TRBV24-1 and TRBJ2-3, with 12 bases identical to TRBD2. V dropped 0 bases and J dropped 7; count of bases not matched to a gene: 7. CDR1 and CDR2 (germline): KGHDR, SFDVKD. The CDR3 has 17 residues. CDR3 residues: CATSDLLAGGPGYTQYF. The CDR3 DNA is TGTGCCACCAGTGATTTGCTAGCGGGAGGGCCGGGATATACGCAGTATTTT.

The V call is TRBV6-5, the J call TRBJ1-2; D is ambiguous. The V end was cut by 2 bases, the J end by 6 bases, with 16 bases between. Germline loops: CDR1 MNHEY, CDR2 SVGAGI. The CDR3 is 15 amino acids. The CDR3 protein is CASSYDQLSNDGYTF. The CDR3 bases are TGTGCCAGCAGTTACGATCAGCTCTCGAATGATGGCTACACCTTC.

This clonotype was recorded a few times. The chain employs TRBV11-2 and TRBJ2-5; 9 bases align to TRBD2. The V gene's germline CDR1 is SGHAT and CDR2 FQNNGV. CDR3 length: 17 amino acids. J gave up 11 bases and V 5 bases, and 21 bases lay outside the gene matches. CDR3 nucleotide sequence: TGTGCCAGCAGCCCCACCCTAGCTAGCGGGAACTACAATGAGCAGTACTTC. This sequence encodes CASSPTLASGNYNEQYF.

The V gene is TRBV30, the J gene TRBJ2-1; D might be TRBD1 or TRBD2, each matching 5 bases. Germline V gene lookup returns CDR1 GTSNPN and CDR2 SVGIG (reference sequence). The CDR3 runs 14 residues. The V gene lost 5 bases and the J gene lost 0 bases, with 11 bases spanning the gap. The chain's CDR3 is CAWSRGSSYNEQFF. As DNA, the CDR3 is TGTGCCTGGTCTCGGGGCAGCTCCTACAATGAGCAGTTCTTC.

The chain carries TRBV9 and TRBJ2-1; D perhaps matches TRBD2 (6 bases). The CDR3 extends over 15 amino acids. V was clipped by 0 bases and J by 6 bases, with 13 bases between them. Germline V gives CDR1 SGDLS, CDR2 YYNGEE. The CDR3 sequence: CASSVASRGPNEQFF. The CDR3 DNA reads as TGTGCCAGCAGCGTAGCTTCGCGGGGCCCCAATGAGCAGTTCTTC.

V and J are TRBV28 and TRBJ1-1; a possible D gene is TRBD1 (6 bases). Germline V gene lookup returns CDR1 MDHEN and CDR2 SYDVKM. The CDR3 covers 12 residues. The V and J ends lost 5 bases and 13 bases respectively, with 17 bases between them. For the CDR3, the DNA is TGTGCCAGCAGTCTAACCTCGAACAGGGATTTCTTT. Protein product: CASSLTSNRDFF.

This clonotype has more than one count but fewer than ten. The chain couples TRBV9 to TRBJ2-3; TRBD1 aligns across 7 bases. The CDR3 sequence is 15 residues long. CDR1 is SGDLS and CDR2 is YYNGEE in the germline V gene. J was trimmed by 0 bases and V by 6 bases; bases with no gene match: 7. The CDR3 DNA reads TGTGCCAGCATCCCCGGGACAGCTAGCACAGATACGCAGTATTTT. It specifies CASIPGTASTDTQYF.

The gene calls are TRBV29-1 and TRBJ2-7; 9 nucleotides agree with TRBD2. This CDR3 contains 14 residues. The germline gives CDR1 SQVTM, CDR2 ANQGSEA. V shed 5 bases and J 1 base; nucleotides not matched to a gene: 6. The CDR3 region is CSVFGGRASYEQYF. The CDR3 DNA sequence: TGCAGCGTTTTTGGCGGGAGGGCGTCCTACGAGCAGTACTTC.

This clonotype appeared a few times. The rearrangement joins TRBV20-1 to TRBJ2-7, with TRBD2 matching 13 bases. Trimming cost V 6 bases and J 2 bases; bases outside gene matches: 10. This CDR3 contains 16 residues. Germline V gene data show CDR1 as DFQATT and CDR2 as SNEGSKA (reference sequence). In DNA form, the CDR3 reads TGCAGTGCCTGGACCGGGACTAGCGGGATGGCCTACGAGCAGTACTTC. Its translation: CSAWTGTSGMAYEQYF.

The CDR3 coding sequence is TGCAGTGCTAGCAGGGAAGGCTACGAGCAGTACTTC. Translating gives CSASREGYEQYF. V is TRBV20-1 and J is TRBJ2-7; the D gene is possibly TRBD1 (5 bases). The length of the CDR3 is 12 residues. The germline V and J ends were trimmed by 3 bases and 3 bases, with 9 bases remaining between them. The V gene's germline CDR1 is DFQATT and CDR2 SNEGSKA (reference sequence).

V usage is TRBV5-6 and J usage is TRBJ2-1; TRBD2 is a possible D gene (6 bases). Deletions cut 2 bases from V and 2 bases from J, with 11 bases between. This CDR3 comprises 15 residues. CDR1 and CDR2 from the germline V gene are SGHDT and YYEEEE. The CDR3 loop reads CASSFGGRPYNEQFF. The CDR3 DNA is TGTGCCAGCAGCTTTGGGGGGAGGCCCTACAATGAGCAGTTCTTC. The complete variable domain, with remaining parts taken from reference TRBV5-6 and TRBJ2-1, reads DAGVTQSPTHLIKTRGQQVTLRCSPKSGHDTVSWYQQALGQGPQFIFQYYEEEERQRGNFPDRFSGHQFPNYSSELNVNALLLGDSALYLCASSFGGRPYNEQFFGPGTRLTVL.

This clonotype was observed a handful of times. The chain couples TRBV24-1 to TRBJ2-1; D not certain. V was shortened by 3 bases and J by 9 bases, with 20 bases between the two germline ends. This CDR3 is built from 16 residues. The germline V gene has CDR1 KGHDR and CDR2 SFDVKD. In DNA form, the CDR3 reads TGTGCCACCAGTGATCCCCACTTTTTTTCTCACGGTGAGCAGTTCTTC. Its translation is CATSDPHFFSHGEQFF.

V usage is TRBV3-1 and J usage is TRBJ2-1, with D tentatively TRBD1 or TRBD2 (5 bases each). From germline, CDR1 is LGHDT and CDR2 YNNKEL (reference sequence). This CDR3 is built from 16 residues. Trimming removed 4 bases at V and 7 bases at J, with 20 bases between. The CDR3 reads CASSPRGGSGANEQFF. The CDR3, as DNA: TGTGCCAGCAGCCCTAGGGGTGGGAGTGGTGCGAATGAGCAGTTCTTC.

This clonotype was seen a few times. The V and J genes are TRBV20-1 and TRBJ2-7; D not resolved. The end of the DNA fits TRBJ2-5 better, so the J call may be wrong. Germline V lookup: CDR1 DFQATT, CDR2 SNEGSKA (reference sequence). The CDR3 loop spans 10 amino acids. CDR3 region: CSAGHETQYF. DNA for the CDR3: TGCAGTGCAGGGCATGAGACCCAGTACTTC.

The chain has TRBV12-3 or TRBV12-4 and TRBJ1-5; D gene uncertain. CDR3 length: 15 residues. V lost 5 bases and J 0 bases, leaving 11 bases between the germline ends. DNA for the CDR3: TGTGCCAGCAGTCCGAGCTGGGTTAGCAATCAGCCCCAGCATTTT. The encoded protein is CASSPSWVSNQPQHF.

The rearrangement links TRBV11-2 to TRBJ2-1; unclear D gene. The CDR3 has 14 amino acids. Per the germline V gene, CDR1 is SGHAT and CDR2 is FQNNGV. Trimming stripped 5 bases from V and 3 bases from J, with 11 bases between. This CDR3 reads CASSVGPSYNEQFF. The CDR3 DNA reads as TGTGCCAGCAGCGTTGGACCGAGCTACAATGAGCAGTTCTTC.

The J gene is TRBJ1-2, the V gene TRBV7-3, with D tentatively TRBD1 (5 bases). The CDR3 has 23 amino acids. Germline loops: CDR1 SGHTA, CDR2 FQGTGA. Trimming removed 1 base at V and 5 bases at J, with 38 bases between. This CDR3 is CASSLNSDRPERTNSGADYGYTF. CDR3 nucleotide sequence: TGTGCCAGCAGCTTAAACTCTGACAGACCCGAACGGACTAACTCCGGGGCGGATTATGGCTACACCTTC.

The rearrangement joins TRBV7-8 to TRBJ2-1; TRBD2 agrees at 7 bases. The CDR3 is 15 residues long. The V and J ends lost 5 bases and 7 bases, in that order; junction bases with no gene match: 11. Germline CDR1 is SGHVS and CDR2 is FQNEAQ. CDR3 DNA sequence: TGTGCCAGCAGCCCCATGGGGGAGGGCCGGAATGAGCAGTTCTTC. This encodes CASSPMGEGRNEQFF.

This chain connects TRBV28 to TRBJ2-7; TRBD2 is a possible D gene (6 bases). V was shortened by 5 bases and J by 0 bases, with 17 bases between the two germline ends. The CDR3 extends over 16 amino acids. From germline, CDR1 is MDHEN and CDR2 SYDVKM. This chain's CDR3 is CASSPTSGLSSYEQYF. In DNA form, the CDR3 reads TGTGCCAGCAGTCCAACCTCGGGACTGAGCTCCTACGAGCAGTACTTC.

The J gene is TRBJ2-7, the V gene TRBV13, with D unclear. CDR3 length: 14 amino acids. Trimming took 4 bases from V and 1 from J, leaving 11 bases between them. The germline V gene has CDR1 PRHDT and CDR2 FYEKMQ (reference sequence). The CDR3 DNA is TGTGCCAGCAGCTCGAGTTCTAGGTCCTACGAGCAGTACTTC. Its translation: CASSSSSRSYEQYF.

This chain joins TRBV18 and TRBJ2-7, with 7 bases that match TRBD1. Per the germline V gene, CDR1 is KGHSH and CDR2 is LQKENI. The length of the CDR3 is 16 residues. Unmatched junction bases numbered 11, after V lost 6 bases and J lost 0 bases. CDR3 bases: TGTGCCAGCTCGCCCGGGACAGCCGCAGGCTCCTACGAGCAGTACTTC. Amino acid sequence: CASSPGTAAGSYEQYF.

The V call is TRBV28, the J call TRBJ2-4; D possibly corresponds to TRBD2 (6 bases). Germline loops: CDR1 MDHEN, CDR2 SYDVKM. Trimming left V 6 bases short and J 0 bases short, with 15 bases between. The length of the CDR3 is 16 residues. CDR3 DNA: TGTGCCAGCAGCCAGGGCGGGGAGCTAGCCAAAAACATTCAGTACTTC. Protein: CASSQGGELAKNIQYF.

This clonotype occurred a few times. The chain couples TRBV4-2 to TRBJ2-5; TRBD2 matches at 7 bases. The germline CDR1 and CDR2 sequences are LGHNA and YNFKEQ. The CDR3 has 21 residues. V lost 4 bases, J lost 5 bases, and 28 bases stayed unmatched. The CDR3: CASSPQRGGGTTFVLEETQYF. CDR3 sequence (DNA): TGTGCCAGCAGCCCGCAAAGAGGAGGCGGGACTACCTTCGTTCTTGAGGAGACCCAGTACTTC.

This chain connects TRBV20-1 to TRBJ1-6; 8 bases align to TRBD1. Trimming removed 7 bases from V and 6 bases from J; junction bases left unmatched: 14. Germline V gene lookup returns CDR1 DFQATT and CDR2 SNEGSKA (reference sequence). The CDR3 has 16 residues. CDR3 in amino acids: CSVSVQGGIGNSPLHF. The CDR3 nucleotides read TGCAGTGTCTCCGTACAGGGGGGGATCGGTAATTCACCCCTCCACTTT.

Note on this clonotype: At one boundary the junction diverges from the germline segment, which might be a read error. This chain uses TRBV7-3 with TRBJ2-4; tentative D call: TRBD2 (7 bases). The CDR3 runs to 13 residues. From germline, CDR1 is SGHTA and CDR2 FQGTGA. The CDR3 sequence is CASSLSGGGIRYF. The DNA of the CDR3 is TGTGCCAGCAGCTTATCGGGCGGGGGCATTCGGTACTTC.

The table lists this clonotype with a few counts. V and J are TRBV5-1 and TRBJ2-1, with 16 nucleotides matching TRBD2. There are 18 residues in the CDR3. V shed 4 bases, J shed 9 bases, and the junction held 13 bases outside the gene matches. The germline CDR1 and CDR2 sequences are SGHRS and YFSETQ. The chain's CDR3 is CASSQKPTGLAGGREQFF. CDR3 bases: TGCGCCAGCAGCCAAAAACCCACGGGACTAGCGGGGGGGCGTGAGCAGTTCTTC.

The chain recombines TRBV29-1 with TRBJ1-1, with D possibly TRBD1 on 5 matching bases. From germline, CDR1 is SQVTM and CDR2 ANQGSEA. V was pared by 3 bases and J by 3 bases, with 8 bases between. This CDR3 contains 12 residues. CDR3 sequence: CSVEGTDTEAFF. CDR3 nucleotide sequence: TGCAGCGTTGAGGGGACCGACACTGAAGCTTTCTTT.

This clonotype has only a few counts. The CDR3 DNA sequence: TGTGCCAGCAGCCGGGGACAGGGCCATCCACCCCTCCACTTT. Translating it yields CASSRGQGHPPLHF. The chain combines TRBV7-9 with TRBJ1-6; 9 bases align to TRBD1. CDR1 is SEHNR, CDR2 FQNEAQ, per germline (reference sequence). The length of the CDR3 is 14 residues. The V segment lost 5 bases and the J segment 11 bases; nucleotides outside the gene matches: 7.

The V call is TRBV9, the J call TRBJ2-7; D is perhaps TRBD1 or TRBD2 (5 bases each). Trimming cost V 5 bases and J 2 bases, with 11 bases left between them. Per the germline V gene, CDR1 is SGDLS and CDR2 is YYNGEE. The CDR3 loop spans 13 amino acids. CDR3 nucleotide sequence: TGTGCCAGCAGTGGCAGGGACGCCTACGAGCAGTACTTC. It encodes CASSGRDAYEQYF.

The rearrangement joins TRBV6-5 to TRBJ1-2; D gene ambiguous. The germline gives CDR1 MNHEY, CDR2 SVGAGI. The CDR3 has 15 amino acids. V was clipped by 4 bases and J by 3 bases, with 15 bases between them. The CDR3 DNA reads TGTGCCAGCAGTTCCCGACACTCCGGGGACTATGGCTACACCTTC. Protein: CASSSRHSGDYGYTF.

This clonotype showed up just a few times. CDR3 nucleotides: TGCGCCAGCAGCCGGACTAGCGGGGGAAATACCCAAGAGACCCAGTACTTC. Translation: CASSRTSGGNTQETQYF. This chain joins TRBV4-1 and TRBJ2-5, with 13 bases aligning to TRBD2. After removal of 4 bases from V and 1 base from J, the junction contained 6 bases not matched to a gene. The CDR3 runs to 17 residues. Germline CDR1 MGHRA, CDR2 YSYEKL.